These 11 T cell receptor beta chains came from one sample sequenced in a study of blood T cell repertoires in COVID-19 (dated by TCRdb to the early 2020s). Library preparation was by the immunoSEQ multiplex PCR assay. The clones in this table, taken by TCRdb from immuneACCESS, are in-frame only. Not every clone is retained; where verified, under half of the shortfall comes from an unresolved V gene, and the cause of the rest is unknown. The sample yields about 70,000 clones; roughly four fifths were counted once. 20% of the sample is in the top ten clones. The sequenced sample consisted of peripheral blood. The receptors derive from a woman in her 70s with acute or convalescent COVID-19.

This clone has just a few counts. The chain has TRBV5-1 and TRBJ2-2; the D gene is possibly TRBD2 (6 bases). V shed 8 bases and J shed 3 bases, with 14 bases lying between them. Germline assignment: CDR1 SGHRS and CDR2 YFSETQ. The CDR3 extends over 14 amino acids. CDR3 nucleotide sequence: TGCGCCAGTGCGGCGGGGTGGGACACCGGGGAGCTGTTTTTT. This codes for CASAAGWDTGELFF.

V usage is TRBV5-1 and J usage is TRBJ2-1, with 10 bases fitting TRBD2. This CDR3 has 16 amino acids. The V and J ends lost 4 bases and 9 bases, in that order; junction bases with no gene match: 13. Per the germline V gene, CDR1 is SGHRS and CDR2 is YFSETQ. CDR3 DNA: TGCGCCAGCAGCGTCGGACTAGCGGCCCGAGGTGGTGAGCAGTTCTTC. Translation gives CASSVGLAARGGEQFF.

V is TRBV28 and J is TRBJ2-7; 8 nucleotides agree with TRBD1. V lost 6 bases and J lost 4; bases outside the gene matches: 5. Germline V lookup: CDR1 MDHEN, CDR2 SYDVKM. CDR3 length: 13 amino acids. CDR3 DNA sequence: TGTGCCAGCAGCCCCGGACAGGGATACGAGCAGTACTTC. Protein sequence: CASSPGQGYEQYF. Looking up the rest from reference TRBV28 and TRBJ2-7 gives the full variable domain: DVKVTQSSRYLVKRTGEKVFLECVQDMDHENMFWYRQDPGLGLRLIYFSYDVKMKEKGDIPEGYSVSREKKERFSLILESASTNQTSMYLCASSPGQGYEQYFGPGTRLTVT.

This chain joins TRBV6-5 and TRBJ2-7; 8 bases match TRBD1. CDR1 is MNHEY and CDR2 is SVGAGI in the germline V gene. V lost 6 bases, J lost 6 bases, and 13 bases stayed unmatched. This CDR3 has 15 amino acids. The CDR3 nucleotides are TGTGCCAGCAGACTTGCAGGGGGCCGGGCCCTCGAGCAGTACTTC. This sequence encodes CASRLAGGRALEQYF.

The V and J genes are TRBV28 and TRBJ2-3; unclear D gene. Germline V gives CDR1 MDHEN, CDR2 SYDVKM. The CDR3 consists of 12 residues. V was pared by 4 bases and J by 1 base, with 3 bases between. CDR3 coding DNA: TGTGCCAGCAGTTCAGGCACAGATACGCAGTATTTT. Residues: CASSSGTDTQYF.

The V gene is TRBV28, the J gene TRBJ1-2; D is unclear. Between the trimmed V and J ends, which lost 11 bases and 7 bases, there was a span of 17 bases. Germline values: CDR1 MDHEN, CDR2 SYDVKM. The CDR3 is 12 amino acids. As DNA, the CDR3 is TGTGCCGCCTGGCGGAGCGCTCCTGGCTACACCTTC. It yields the protein CAAWRSAPGYTF.

The V call is TRBV6-5, the J call TRBJ2-5; TRBD1 might be the D (6 bases). V was shortened by 10 bases and J by 5 bases, with 8 bases between the two germline ends. Looked up from germline, CDR1 is MNHEY and CDR2 is SVGAGI. CDR3 length: 10 residues. CDR3 sequence (DNA): TGTGCCACAGGGGAGGAGACCCAGTACTTC. Protein product: CATGEETQYF.

The V and J genes are TRBV3-1 (or the pseudogene TRBV3-2) and TRBJ1-5; 10 bases align to TRBD1. Per the germline V gene, CDR1 is LGHDT and CDR2 is YNNKEL (reference sequence). CDR3 length: 14 residues. V lost 3 bases, J lost 6 bases, and 2 bases stayed unmatched. The CDR3, as DNA: TGTGCCAGCAGCCAGGACAGGGGGTTTCAGCCCCAGCATTTT. This encodes CASSQDRGFQPQHF.

The rearrangement uses TRBV7-9 and TRBJ2-2, with a tentative D call TRBD2 (5 bases). V lost 5 bases and J lost 1, with 14 bases in between. Germline loops: CDR1 SEHNR, CDR2 FQNEAQ (reference sequence). This CDR3 contains 16 residues. Here the CDR3 reads CASSPTGIENTGELFF. The CDR3 DNA reads as TGTGCCAGCAGCCCCACCGGGATAGAGAACACCGGGGAGCTGTTTTTT. The variable domain in full, with the rest retrieved from reference TRBV7-9 and TRBJ2-2, is DTGVSQNPRHKITKRGQNVTFRCDPISEHNRLYWYRQTLGQGPEFLTYFQNEAQLEKSRLLSDRFSAERPKGSFSTLEIQRTEQGDSAMYLCASSPTGIENTGELFFGEGSRLTVL.

The chain employs TRBV3-1 (or the pseudogene TRBV3-2) and TRBJ1-4, with D unresolved. Trimming pared 6 bases from V and 15 bases from J, leaving 23 bases between. This CDR3 has 14 amino acids. Germline CDR1 is LGHDT and CDR2 is YNNKEL (reference sequence). The CDR3 DNA reads TGTGCCAGCAGTGCCGACTCAAGAAGAACGAGGGTGTTTTTT. Its protein is CASSADSRRTRVFF.

The chain couples TRBV27 to TRBJ2-3; 9 nucleotides agree with TRBD2. Germline V gene data show CDR1 as MNHEY and CDR2 as SMNVEV (reference sequence). This CDR3 is 14 amino acids long. The junction had 5 bases not matched to a gene; V was cut back by 9 bases and J by 1 base. CDR3 sequence (DNA): TGTGCCAGTTCCTTAGCGGGAGGCACAGATACGCAGTATTTT. This gives the protein CASSLAGGTDTQYF.